A selection of T cell receptor beta chains follows, all from one sample in a study of regulatory T cells in long-lasting Graves disease. TCRdb reanalysed the multiplex PCR reads using MiXCR and keeps one entry per CDR3 protein. This table has approximately 540,000 distinct CDR3 sequences, around 11% appearing once. In addition, the sample was reused for a study of T cells in Graves' hyperthyroidism and ophthalmopathy.

Source: peripheral blood mononuclear cells (PBMCs), taken at new diagnosis, from a patient treated with antithyroid drugs. The receptors come from a woman aged 25 to 39 with Graves disease. CDR3s include the opening cysteine and the closing phenylalanine or tryptophan. D genes are given only for firm matches. For some rows the clone size is stated as once, few or many, or as a class when expanded; others skip it.

V	J	D	size	CDR3	DNA
TRBV25-1	TRBJ1-3	NA	NA	CASSEGGTAGNTIYF	TGTGCCAGCAGTGAGGGAGGGACCGCTGGAAACACCATATATTTT
TRBV3-1	TRBJ2-7	TRBD1	few	CASSHTGGRTYEQYF	TGTGCCAGCAGCCACACAGGGGGCAGGACCTACGAGCAGTACTTC
TRBV20-1	TRBJ2-3	TRBD2	NA	CSARDPSGIDTQYF	TGCAGTGCTAGAGATCCAAGCGGGATAGATACGCAGTATTTT
TRBV10-3	TRBJ2-5	TRBD1	many	CAISGDRDEETQYF	TGTGCCATCAGTGGGGACAGGGACGAGGAGACCCAGTACTTC
TRBV12-3/TRBV12-4	TRBJ2-1	TRBD1	few	CASSFTGGTYNEQFF	TGTGCCAGCAGTTTTACAGGGGGGACCTACAATGAGCAGTTCTTC
TRBV13	TRBJ2-2	NA	many	CASSLGYYGGELFF	TGTGCCAGCAGCTTAGGTTACTACGGAGGGGAGCTGTTTTTT
TRBV12-3/TRBV12-4	TRBJ2-1	TRBD1	many	CASSLLSAGQGPYNEQFF	TGTGCCAGCAGTCTACTAAGTGCGGGACAGGGTCCCTACAATGAGCAGTTCTTC
TRBV27	TRBJ2-7	NA	many	CASSVTSSYEQYF	TGTGCCAGCAGTGTAACTAGCAGCTACGAGCAGTACTTC
TRBV20-1	TRBJ2-3	NA	many	CSATKAGTDTQYF	TGCAGTGCCACAAAGGCTGGCACAGATACGCAGTATTTT
TRBV12-3/TRBV12-4	TRBJ2-7	TRBD2	many	CASSLIPGGSYEQYF	TGTGCCAGCAGTTTAATCCCGGGAGGGTCCTACGAGCAGTACTTC
TRBV20-1	TRBJ2-7	NA	many	CSANRAYEQYF	TGCAGTGCTAACAGAGCCTACGAGCAGTACTTC
TRBV27	TRBJ2-2	TRBD2	NA	CASSLGTSGLSTGELFF	TGTGCCAGCAGCCTTGGGACTAGCGGACTCTCCACCGGGGAGCTGTTTTTT
TRBV24-1	TRBJ1-5	TRBD1	NA	CATSDGRTGGNQPQHF	TGTGCCACCAGTGATGGCAGGACAGGGGGCAATCAGCCCCAGCATTTT
TRBV12-3/TRBV12-4	TRBJ1-2	NA	many	CASSLKRANYGYTF	TGTGCCAGCAGTTTGAAGAGAGCTAACTATGGCTACACCTTC
TRBV19	TRBJ1-3	NA	few	CASSRDIGGNTIYF	TGTGCCAGTAGCAGGGACATCGGAGGAAACACCATATATTTT
TRBV15	TRBJ1-5	NA	few	CATSRSGQGQPQHF	TGTGCCACCAGCCGATCGGGTCAGGGTCAGCCCCAGCATTTT
TRBV14	TRBJ1-2	TRBD1	few	CASSPRGQGPFANYGYTF	TGTGCCAGCAGCCCCCGCGGACAGGGGCCTTTTGCTAACTATGGCTACACCTTC
TRBV10-1	TRBJ2-6	NA	many	CASSEGQGSSGANVLTF	TGCGCCAGCAGTGAGGGCCAGGGATCATCTGGGGCCAACGTCCTGACTTTC
TRBV20-1	TRBJ2-1	NA	NA	CSAGKPSSYNEQFF	TGCAGTGCTGGAAAGCCCAGCTCCTACAATGAGCAGTTCTTC
TRBV9	TRBJ2-1	NA	few	CASSVQGGAYNEQFF	TGTGCCAGCAGCGTCCAGGGGGGGGCCTACAATGAGCAGTTCTTC
TRBV5-8	TRBJ2-4	NA	many	CASSASLLGWIAKNIQYF	TGTGCCAGCAGCGCAAGCCTGCTAGGGTGGATAGCCAAAAACATTCAGTACTTC
TRBV18	TRBJ1-2	TRBD1	many	CASSPRTGKGYTF	TGTGCCAGCTCACCACGGACAGGGAAAGGCTACACCTTC
TRBV28	TRBJ1-4	NA	NA	CASSLFADTNEKLFF	TGTGCCAGCAGTTTATTTGCAGATACTAATGAAAAACTGTTTTTT
TRBV7-6	TRBJ2-1	TRBD2	few	CASSLGTSGAEQFF	TGTGCCAGCAGCTTAGGGACTAGCGGGGCTGAGCAGTTCTTC
TRBV20-1	TRBJ2-5	NA	many	CSARNIQYQETQYF	TGCAGTGCTAGAAACATCCAGTACCAAGAGACCCAGTACTTC
TRBV3-1	TRBJ2-7	TRBD2	many	CASSQNQREISWEQYF	TGTGCCAGCAGCCAAAACCAGCGGGAGATCTCCTGGGAGCAGTACTTC
TRBV20-1	TRBJ2-7	NA	NA	CSAIFSAYEQYF	TGCAGTGCTATCTTTTCGGCCTACGAGCAGTACTTC
TRBV20-1	TRBJ2-1	TRBD2	NA	CSARDRRLAGMTNEQFF	TGCAGTGCTAGAGATAGGAGACTAGCGGGGATGACCAATGAGCAGTTCTTC
TRBV28	TRBJ2-5	TRBD2	NA	CASKGWWRAGDAMGQETQYF	TGTGCCAGCAAGGGGTGGTGGAGGGCGGGAGACGCGATGGGACAAGAGACCCAGTACTTC
TRBV3-1	TRBJ2-3	TRBD2	many	CASSSSSPGLVDTQYF	TGTGCCAGCAGCTCAAGTTCGCCAGGACTAGTTGATACGCAGTATTTT
TRBV28	TRBJ2-1	NA	many	CASSFIGTGDEQFF	TGTGCCAGCAGTTTTATTGGGACGGGGGATGAGCAGTTCTTC
TRBV6-4	TRBJ1-1	NA	many	CASSRALKNTEAFF	TGTGCCAGCAGTCGGGCATTGAAGAACACTGAAGCTTTCTTT
TRBV5-5	TRBJ2-2	NA	many	CASSFGPGRSGELFF	TGTGCCAGCAGCTTCGGCCCAGGGAGGTCCGGGGAGCTGTTTTTT
TRBV27	TRBJ2-6	NA	many	CASSLSSPGAISSGANVLTF	TGTGCCAGCAGTTTATCATCTCCAGGGGCAATCAGCTCTGGGGCCAACGTCCTGACTTTC
TRBV18	TRBJ2-7	TRBD2	many	CASSPRTRSYEQYF	TGTGCCAGCTCACCTAGGACTAGATCCTACGAGCAGTACTTC
TRBV5-1	TRBJ2-1	TRBD2	many	CASSLIAGGGNEQFF	TGTGCCAGCAGCTTAATTGCGGGAGGTGGCAATGAGCAGTTCTTC
TRBV9	TRBJ2-7	NA	NA	CASSVGGDGWGFERQYF	TGTGCCAGCAGCGTAGGGGGGGATGGTTGGGGGTTCGAAAGGCAGTACTTC
TRBV6-1	TRBJ2-5	TRBD1	NA	CASSRQGAGETQYF	TGTGCCAGCAGTAGACAGGGGGCAGGGGAGACCCAGTACTTC
TRBV20-1	TRBJ2-1	NA	NA	CSARRANEQFF	TGCAGTGCTAGAAGGGCTAATGAGCAGTTCTTC
TRBV18	TRBJ2-2	NA	few	CASSPVDGLDTGELFF	TGTGCCAGCTCACCTGTGGACGGGTTGGACACCGGGGAGCTGTTTTTT
TRBV6-6	TRBJ1-5	TRBD1	many	CASSYSEGTGGNQPQHF	TGTGCCAGCAGTTACTCGGAGGGGACAGGGGGCAATCAGCCCCAGCATTTT
TRBV2	TRBJ1-3	NA	many	CASSERVNVGNTIYF	TGTGCCAGCAGTGAGAGGGTGAACGTGGGAAACACCATATATTTT
TRBV3-1	TRBJ1-2	NA	many	CASSPLNPNYGYTF	TGTGCCAGCAGCCCGCTAAATCCAAACTATGGCTACACCTTC
TRBV5-6	TRBJ2-2	TRBD2	few	CASSLGAGEPDGELFF	TGTGCCAGCAGCTTGGGAGCGGGAGAGCCTGACGGGGAGCTGTTTTTT
TRBV7-2	TRBJ2-1	TRBD2	many	CASQERESENEQFF	TGTGCCAGCCAGGAGCGGGAGTCGGAAAATGAGCAGTTCTTC
TRBV7-2	TRBJ2-5	TRBD2	NA	CASSVGLAPIGETQYF	TGTGCCAGCAGCGTGGGACTAGCCCCTATTGGAGAGACCCAGTACTTC
TRBV7-2	TRBJ2-7	TRBD2	many	CASSLLAAADAYEQYF	TGTGCCAGCAGCTTACTAGCGGCCGCGGACGCCTACGAGCAGTACTTC
TRBV20-1	TRBJ1-6	NA	few	CSARTTGSSYNSPLHF	TGCAGTGCTCGAACTACAGGGAGCTCCTATAATTCACCCCTCCACTTT
TRBV20-1	TRBJ2-1	TRBD2	NA	CSASVTSGRVEYEQFF	TGCAGTGCTAGTGTTACTAGCGGGAGGGTTGAATATGAGCAGTTCTTC
TRBV19	TRBJ2-3	NA	NA	CASSQRTVSTDTQYF	TGTGCCAGTAGTCAACGGACGGTTAGCACAGATACGCAGTATTTT
TRBV6-1	TRBJ2-2	TRBD2	few	CASTQLTGGTGELFF	TGTGCCAGCACTCAACTAACGGGGGGCACCGGGGAGCTGTTTTTT